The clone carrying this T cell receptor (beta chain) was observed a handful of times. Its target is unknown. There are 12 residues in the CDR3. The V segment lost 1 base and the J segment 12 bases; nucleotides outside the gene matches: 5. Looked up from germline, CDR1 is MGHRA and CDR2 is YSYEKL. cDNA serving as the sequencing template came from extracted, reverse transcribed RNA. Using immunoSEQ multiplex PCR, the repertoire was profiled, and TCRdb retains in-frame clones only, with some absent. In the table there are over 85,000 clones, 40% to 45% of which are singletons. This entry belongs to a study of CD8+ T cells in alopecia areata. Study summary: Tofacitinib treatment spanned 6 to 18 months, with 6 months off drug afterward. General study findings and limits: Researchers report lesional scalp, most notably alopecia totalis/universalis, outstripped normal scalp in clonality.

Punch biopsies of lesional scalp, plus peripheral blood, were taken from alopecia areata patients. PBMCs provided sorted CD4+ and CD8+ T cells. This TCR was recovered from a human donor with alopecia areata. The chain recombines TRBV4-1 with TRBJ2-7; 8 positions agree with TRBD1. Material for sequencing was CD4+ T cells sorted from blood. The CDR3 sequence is CASSQAGDRWYF. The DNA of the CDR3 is TGCGCCAGCAGCCAAGCCGGGGACAGGTGGTACTTC.